Listed here are 23 T cell receptor beta chains from one sample, sequenced in a study of OX40 agonist ivuxolimab in advanced cancers. Libraries were prepared by immunoSEQ multiplex PCR; TCRdb keeps only in-frame clonotypes and omits some of them. Of approximately 77,000 clones detected, roughly nine tenths appear once; the ten largest clones hold around 1.7%. The specimen was CD4+ or CD8+ T cells sorted from blood, collected in a trial of the OX40 agonist ivuxolimab. The receptors derive from an adult with an advanced solid tumor such as melanoma, head and neck, liver or kidney cancer.

This sequence joins TRBV19 and TRBJ2-1, with a weak D call TRBD2 (6 bases). CDR1 is LNHDA and CDR2 is SQIVND in the germline V gene (reference sequence). CDR3 length equals 15 residues. Trimming stripped 1 base from V and 3 bases from J, with 10 bases between. The CDR3 sequence: CASSIAGEVYNEQFF. CDR3 nucleotides: TGTGCCAGTAGTATAGCGGGAGAGGTCTACAATGAGCAGTTCTTC.

The CDR3: CASSPGHSSYNEQFF. DNA for the CDR3: TGTGCCAGCAGCCCCGGACATAGCTCCTACAATGAGCAGTTCTTC. The chain uses TRBV11-2 and TRBJ2-1; D might be TRBD1 (5 bases). V was cut by 5 bases and J by 0 bases, with 11 bases left in between. CDR1 is SGHAT, CDR2 FQNNGV, per germline. The CDR3 spans 15 residues.

V and J are TRBV7-8 and TRBJ2-2, with 9 bases matching TRBD2. V lost 5 bases and J lost 1; bases outside the gene matches: 5. The CDR3 is 16 amino acids. Germline V gene sequence: CDR1 SGHVS, CDR2 FQNEAQ. The CDR3 DNA is TGTGCCAGCAGCCCACTAGCGGGCGGGAACACCGGGGAGCTGTTTTTT. Residues: CASSPLAGGNTGELFF. Full variable domain (missing parts from reference TRBV7-8 and TRBJ2-2): GAGVSQSPRYKVAKRGQDVALRCDPISGHVSLFWYQQALGQGPEFLTYFQNEAQLDKSGLPSDRFFAERPEGSVSTLKIQRTQQEDSAVYLCASSPLAGGNTGELFFGEGSRLTVL.

The chain couples TRBV11-2 to TRBJ2-1; D gene unclear. The germline CDR1 and CDR2 sequences are SGHAT and FQNNGV. Deletions cut 0 bases from V and 7 bases from J, with 16 bases between. This CDR3 is 16 amino acids long. In DNA, the CDR3 is TGTGCCAGCAGCTTAGAGGTCACCCCGCCGATAAATGAGCAGTTCTTC. Translating it yields CASSLEVTPPINEQFF.

This chain joins TRBV5-6 and TRBJ2-2; the match to TRBD2 covers 11 bases. Germline CDR1 SGHDT, CDR2 YYEEEE. The CDR3 extends over 18 amino acids. V was clipped by 4 bases and J by 0 bases; unmatched bases: 8. The CDR3 is CASSQGLAGSANTGELFF. CDR3 coding DNA: TGTGCCAGCAGCCAAGGACTAGCGGGCTCAGCGAACACCGGGGAGCTGTTTTTT.

The chain is built from TRBV4-3 and TRBJ2-4, with D perhaps matching TRBD2 (6 bases). The CDR3 contains 15 residues. V was trimmed by 8 bases and J by 1 base, leaving 15 bases between them. CDR1 is LGHNA, CDR2 YSLEER, per germline. The CDR3 DNA reads TGCGCCAGCCCGTCCCCGGGGGTGGCCAAAAACATTCAGTACTTC. This sequence encodes CASPSPGVAKNIQYF.

The genes are TRBV19 and TRBJ2-3; 8 bases agree with TRBD2. CDR3 size: 14 residues. J lost 2 bases, V lost 6 bases, and 4 bases had no gene match. CDR1 is LNHDA and CDR2 is SQIVND in the germline V gene (reference sequence). The CDR3 nucleotides are TGTGCCAGTAGACTAGCGGCCACCACAGATACGCAGTATTTT. Translation gives CASRLAATTDTQYF. Variable domain in full (rest from reference TRBV19 and TRBJ2-3): DGGITQSPKYLFRKEGQNVTLSCEQNLNHDAMYWYRQDPGQGLRLIYYSQIVNDFQKGDIAEGYSVSREKKESFPLTVTSAQKNPTAFYLCASRLAATTDTQYFGPGTRLTVL.

The rearrangement uses TRBV6-6 and TRBJ2-5; weak D call: TRBD1 (5 bases). The germline V and J ends were trimmed by 2 bases and 3 bases, with 10 bases remaining between them. The CDR3 sequence is 14 residues long. Germline CDR1 reads MNHNY; CDR2 reads SVGAGI (reference sequence). For the CDR3, the DNA is TGTGCCAGCAGTTACGGGGCGATCAAAGAGACCCAGTACTTC. Translation: CASSYGAIKETQYF.

The chain links TRBV28 to TRBJ1-2, with D perhaps matching TRBD1 (5 bases). CDR1 MDHEN and CDR2 SYDVKM come from the germline V gene. CDR3 size: 14 residues. Trimming cost V 5 bases and J 2 bases, with 12 bases left between them. CDR3 bases: TGTGCCAGCAGTACCGGGACTACCAACTATGGCTACACCTTC. This translates into CASSTGTTNYGYTF.

The J gene is TRBJ2-3, the V gene TRBV6-5; a weak D match, TRBD2 (6 bases). This CDR3 spans 13 amino acids. From germline, CDR1 is MNHEY and CDR2 SVGAGI. The V end was cut by 6 bases, the J end by 2 bases, with 9 bases between. CDR3 DNA: TGTGCCAGCAGGCGGGACCTCACAGATACGCAGTATTTT. This encodes CASRRDLTDTQYF.

The rearrangement uses TRBV5-1 and TRBJ1-1; D gene unclear. The V gene's germline CDR1 is SGHRS and CDR2 YFSETQ. This CDR3 has 14 amino acids. Trimming removed 0 bases from V and 5 bases from J, with 11 bases in between. CDR3 in amino acids: CASSLEGGRTEAFF. The CDR3 bases are TGCGCCAGCAGCTTGGAGGGAGGGCGGACTGAAGCTTTCTTT.

The genes are TRBV18 and TRBJ1-2; D gene uncertain. Germline V gene sequence: CDR1 KGHSH, CDR2 LQKENI. This CDR3 contains 15 residues. With 1 base removed from V and 4 bases from J, the gap between germline ends came to 13 bases. CDR3 nucleotides: TGTGCCAGCTCACCACTCGACCGTCGGGGCTATGGCTACACCTTC. Translated, it gives CASSPLDRRGYGYTF.

The chain carries TRBV7-9 and TRBJ1-2; the match to TRBD1 covers 9 bases. The CDR3 spans 15 residues. CDR1 SEHNR and CDR2 FQNEAQ come from the germline V gene (reference sequence). The J segment lost 7 bases and the V segment lost 4 bases, leaving 10 bases of the junction unmatched. The CDR3 reads CASSSTGGAGGGYTF. The CDR3 bases are TGTGCCAGCAGCTCTACAGGGGGCGCCGGAGGTGGCTACACCTTC.

V usage is TRBV11-2 and J usage is TRBJ2-7; TRBD2 matches 7 bases. With V trimmed by 1 base and J by 5 bases, 5 bases remained unmatched. Germline loops: CDR1 SGHAT, CDR2 FQNNGV. The CDR3 is 14 residues long. The CDR3, as DNA: TGTGCCAGCAGCTTAGTCTTCGGGAGGCACGAGCAGTACTTC. This sequence encodes CASSLVFGRHEQYF.

The rearrangement uses TRBV5-6 and TRBJ2-7, with TRBD2 as a possible D gene (7 bases). In germline, CDR1 is SGHDT, CDR2 YYEEEE. V dropped 4 bases and J dropped 2 bases, with 13 bases sitting between them. The CDR3 runs 14 residues. CDR3 nucleotide sequence: TGTGCCAGCAGCCTAGGGGGGGTAACCTACGAGCAGTACTTC. It specifies CASSLGGVTYEQYF.

This clone was seen only once. The V and J genes are TRBV19 and TRBJ2-1, with D possibly TRBD1 on 6 matching bases. The V end lost 4 bases, the J end lost 5 bases, and 18 bases lay between the germline ends. CDR3 length: 16 amino acids. The germline V gene has CDR1 LNHDA and CDR2 SQIVND (reference sequence). The CDR3 reads CASSTQGSYIHNEQFF. DNA of the CDR3: TGTGCCAGTAGTACACAGGGATCTTATATCCACAATGAGCAGTTCTTC.

The rearrangement joins TRBV7-6 to TRBJ1-1, with D possibly matching TRBD1 (6 bases). The ends were cut back, 11 bases at V and 5 bases at J, with 21 bases in the middle. Germline CDR1 reads SGHVS; CDR2 reads FNYEAQ. This CDR3 comprises 14 residues. CDR3 sequence: CACRGAGVETEAFF. CDR3 DNA sequence: TGTGCCTGTAGGGGGGCAGGGGTCGAAACTGAAGCTTTCTTT.

The chain combines TRBV5-1 with TRBJ2-3, with D uncertain. The germline gives CDR1 SGHRS, CDR2 YFSETQ. Trimming took 1 base from V and 0 from J, leaving 6 bases between them. The CDR3 has 14 amino acids. In DNA form, the CDR3 reads TGCGCCAGCAGCTTGCCAGGAAGCACAGATACGCAGTATTTT. It yields the protein CASSLPGSTDTQYF. Full variable domain (rest looked up from reference TRBV5-1 and TRBJ2-3): KAGVTQTPRYLIKTRGQQVTLSCSPISGHRSVSWYQQTPGQGLQFLFEYFSETQRNKGNFPGRFSGRQFSNSRSEMNVSTLELGDSALYLCASSLPGSTDTQYFGPGTRLTVL.

The chain recombines TRBV28 with TRBJ2-2; a weak D match, TRBD2 (6 bases). Trimming took off 3 bases at V and 4 bases at J, with 15 bases between the two ends. The CDR3 has 16 amino acids. Germline values: CDR1 MDHEN, CDR2 SYDVKM. The CDR3 is CASSFHPGVGTGELFF. The CDR3 DNA reads as TGTGCCAGCAGTTTCCACCCGGGGGTCGGCACCGGGGAGCTGTTTTTT. Complete variable domain (other parts from reference TRBV28 and TRBJ2-2): DVKVTQSSRYLVKRTGEKVFLECVQDMDHENMFWYRQDPGLGLRLIYFSYDVKMKEKGDIPEGYSVSREKKERFSLILESASTNQTSMYLCASSFHPGVGTGELFFGEGSRLTVL.

The CDR3: CATGFGRDTQYF. The CDR3, as DNA: TGTGCCACTGGCTTTGGGAGGGATACGCAGTATTTT. The rearrangement links TRBV10-3 to TRBJ2-3; D may be TRBD2 (6 bases). CDR1 is ENHRY, CDR2 SYGVKD, per germline. The CDR3 contains 12 residues. V was cut by 10 bases and J by 6 bases, with 14 bases left in between.

The genes are TRBV19 and TRBJ2-6; TRBD2 agrees at 7 bases. Germline V lookup: CDR1 LNHDA, CDR2 SQIVND (reference sequence). The CDR3 has 17 residues. The J segment lost 0 bases and the V segment lost 5 bases, leaving 7 bases of the junction unmatched. CDR3 coding DNA: TGTGCCAGTAGTCCTCTAGCGGTCAGCTCTGGGGCCAACGTCCTGACTTTC. It yields the protein CASSPLAVSSGANVLTF. Full variable domain (remainder filled in from reference TRBV19 and TRBJ2-6): DGGITQSPKYLFRKEGQNVTLSCEQNLNHDAMYWYRQDPGQGLRLIYYSQIVNDFQKGDIAEGYSVSREKKESFPLTVTSAQKNPTAFYLCASSPLAVSSGANVLTFGAGSRLTVL.

J is TRBJ2-6 and V is TRBV5-1; perhaps TRBD1 as D (6 bases). Per the germline V gene, CDR1 is SGHRS and CDR2 is YFSETQ. The CDR3 spans 17 residues. The V and J ends lost 0 bases and 0 bases respectively, with 10 bases between them. CDR3 DNA: TGCGCCAGCAGCTTGGTGGGACACCCCTCTGGGGCCAACGTCCTGACTTTC. Translating gives CASSLVGHPSGANVLTF.

The rearrangement links TRBV7-2 to TRBJ2-5, with TRBD2 matching over 7 bases. The CDR3 runs 18 residues. Germline V CDR1 and CDR2: SGHTA, FQGNSA. The junction had 17 bases not matched to a gene; V was cut back by 5 bases and J by 2 bases. CDR3 in amino acids: CASSQTLWGEGPQETQYF. CDR3 nucleotide sequence: TGTGCCAGCAGCCAAACCCTCTGGGGGGAGGGCCCTCAAGAGACCCAGTACTTC.